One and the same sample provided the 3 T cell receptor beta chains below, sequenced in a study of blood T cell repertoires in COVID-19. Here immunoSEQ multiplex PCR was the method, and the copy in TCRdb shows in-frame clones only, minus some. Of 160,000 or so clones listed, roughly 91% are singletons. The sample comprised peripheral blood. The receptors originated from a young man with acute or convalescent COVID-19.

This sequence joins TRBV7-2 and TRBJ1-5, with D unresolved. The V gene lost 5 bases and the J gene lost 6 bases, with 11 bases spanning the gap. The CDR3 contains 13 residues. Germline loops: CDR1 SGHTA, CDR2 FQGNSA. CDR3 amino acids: CASSPFEGQPQHF. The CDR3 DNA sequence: TGTGCCAGCAGCCCGTTTGAGGGTCAGCCCCAGCATTTT.

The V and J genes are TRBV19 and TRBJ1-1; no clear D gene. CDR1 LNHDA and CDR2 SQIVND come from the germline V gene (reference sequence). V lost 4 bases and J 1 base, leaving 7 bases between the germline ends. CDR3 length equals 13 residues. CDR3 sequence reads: CASSTRQNTEAFF. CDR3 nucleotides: TGTGCCAGTAGTACGCGACAGAACACTGAAGCTTTCTTT.

CDR3 sequence (DNA): TGTGCCAGCAGCTTGTCCGGCGGTAAGGCCGGGGAGCTGTTTTTT. This sequence encodes CASSLSGGKAGELFF. The gene calls are TRBV7-9 and TRBJ2-2; D gene ambiguous. Between the trimmed V and J ends, which lost 3 bases and 6 bases, there was a span of 14 bases. The V gene's germline CDR1 is SEHNR and CDR2 FQNEAQ (reference sequence). The CDR3 extends over 15 amino acids.